One sample yielded the 29 T cell receptor beta chains listed below, sequenced in a study of breast tumors, draining lymph nodes, adjacent tissues. Each CDR3 protein is one row after TCRdb ran MiXCR on the multiplex PCR reads. The sample has about 270,000 distinct CDR3 sequences; about 30% are singletons. Samples came from axillary lymph nodes draining the breast cancer. The sequencing sample was made of axillary lymph node tissue. Receptor source: a female donor with breast cancer. Some clones in this sample may be carry-over from other donors' samples.

This chain links TRBV6-1 with TRBJ1-1; D unresolved. V lost 4 bases, J lost 4 bases, and 7 bases lay in between. CDR1 and CDR2 from the germline V gene are MNHNS and SASEGT. This CDR3 region has 12 residues. The DNA of the CDR3 is TGTGCCAGCAGTGGATGGGGCACTGAAGCTTTCTTT. Translation gives CASSGWGTEAFF.

V and J are TRBV5-6 and TRBJ1-5; D uncertain. V was shortened by 0 bases and J by 3 bases, with 10 bases between the two germline ends. This CDR3 contains 15 residues. The germline V gene has CDR1 SGHDT and CDR2 YYEEEE. The CDR3 DNA is TGTGCCAGCAGCTTGGGCACCCAAATCAATCAGCCCCAGCATTTT. Its translation: CASSLGTQINQPQHF.

This clonotype was picked up a small number of times. The J gene is TRBJ1-2, the V gene TRBV6-1; 7 nucleotides match TRBD1. The CDR3 length is 15 residues. Germline V gene sequence: CDR1 MNHNS, CDR2 SASEGT. J gave up 4 bases and V 2 bases, and 7 bases lay outside the gene matches. CDR3 residues: CASSEPTGLVYGYTF. CDR3 coding DNA: TGTGCCAGCAGTGAACCGACAGGGCTGGTCTATGGCTACACCTTC.

This clonotype was detected many times. The chain links TRBV4-2 to TRBJ2-7; tentative D call: TRBD2 (5 bases). Germline V gives CDR1 LGHNA, CDR2 YNFKEQ. The CDR3 extends over 14 amino acids. The ends were cut back, 0 bases at V and 2 bases at J, with 8 bases in the middle. Written as DNA, the CDR3 is TGTGCCAGCAGCCAAGATGGGAGAACCTACGAGCAGTACTTC. Translation: CASSQDGRTYEQYF.

V usage is TRBV6-1 and J usage is TRBJ1-3, with a possible D match to TRBD1 (6 bases). V lost 7 bases to trimming and J lost 0 bases, with 19 bases between them. Germline V CDR1 and CDR2: MNHNS, SASEGT. This CDR3 region has 17 residues. The CDR3 sequence: CASKRHAGAFSGNTIYF. DNA for the CDR3: TGTGCCAGCAAGAGACACGCGGGGGCTTTCTCTGGAAACACCATATATTTT.

This clonotype occurred many times. One junction end does not reproduce the germline sequence, and a read error may be involved. J is TRBJ2-1 and V is TRBV4-1; 7 bases fit TRBD2. The CDR3 is 16 amino acids. Germline values: CDR1 MGHRA, CDR2 YSYEKL. The CDR3 coding sequence is TGTGCCAGCAGCCAAGTTGGAGGGAGGGCCTACAATGAGCAGTTCTTC. Translating it yields CASSQVGGRAYNEQFF.

This clonotype was seen repeatedly, ten times or more. The rearrangement joins TRBV20-1 to TRBJ2-1; D call uncertain. V lost 3 bases and J lost 7, with 7 bases in between. The germline V gene encodes CDR1 DFQATT and CDR2 SNEGSKA (reference sequence). This CDR3 is built from 11 residues. CDR3 bases: TGCAGTGCTAGGGCCGGGAATGAGCAGTTCTTC. Translating it yields CSARAGNEQFF.

This clonotype was picked up many times. The V and J genes are TRBV29-1 and TRBJ2-3, with 7 bases identical to TRBD2. Germline CDR1 is SQVTM and CDR2 is ANQGSEA. CDR3 length equals 14 residues. The trim removed 0 bases at V and 3 bases at J, leaving 3 bases unmatched. The CDR3 loop is CSVEDGLGTDTQYF. The CDR3 coding sequence is TGCAGCGTTGAAGATGGACTAGGAACAGATACGCAGTATTTT.

On this clonotype: Mismatch with germline at one junction end may stem from a read error. The chain carries TRBV7-9 and TRBJ1-2; no clear D. Germline V gives CDR1 SEHNR, CDR2 FQNEAQ (reference sequence). The length of the CDR3 is 15 residues. CDR3 protein: CASSSSGRPNYDYPF. CDR3 DNA: TGTGCCAGCAGCAGTTCCGGGAGACCCAATTATGACTACCCCTTC. Filled out from reference TRBV7-9 and TRBJ1-2, the complete variable domain reads DTGVSQNPRHKITKRGQNVTFRCDPISEHNRLYWYRQTLGQGPEFLTYFQNEAQLEKSRLLSDRFSAERPKGSFSTLEIQRTEQGDSAMYLCASSSSGRPNYDYPFGSGTRLTVV.

The CDR3 DNA reads TGTGCCAGCATAGGACAGGGTTTGGAACAGCCCCAGCATTTT. Translated, it gives CASIGQGLEQPQHF. The chain employs TRBV2 and TRBJ1-5; 8 nucleotides match TRBD1. V trimming: 7 bases; J trimming: 7 bases; junction bases outside the gene matches: 9. The CDR3 has 14 amino acids. Germline-derived CDR1 and CDR2 are SNHLY and FYNNEI.

The chain joins TRBV12-3 or TRBV12-4 to TRBJ2-1, with 7 bases fitting TRBD1. The CDR3 extends over 16 amino acids. J was trimmed by 0 bases and V by 5 bases; bases with no gene match: 7. The CDR3 DNA sequence: TGTGCCAGCAGTGCACGACAGGGCCGCTCCTACAATGAGCAGTTCTTC. Translating it yields CASSARQGRSYNEQFF.

To note about this clonotype: The final CDR3 position lacks the conserved phenylalanine or tryptophan, pointing to a likely read error. The DNA is left out, because the CDR3 cannot be placed on it with certainty; the CDR3 is given as TCRdb lists it. The J gene is TRBJ1-6, the V gene TRBV18; the D call TRBD1 from the table was never checked on the DNA. Both ends counted, the CDR3 spans 13 residues. Germline values: CDR1 KGHSH, CDR2 LQKENI. The CDR3 loop is CASSDRSNSPLQS.

Many counts were recorded for this clonotype. The chain uses TRBV5-1 and TRBJ1-6; D possibly corresponds to TRBD1 (5 bases). V was trimmed by 4 bases and J by 7 bases, leaving 18 bases between them. Germline V gene data show CDR1 as SGHRS and CDR2 as YFSETQ. CDR3 length: 16 residues. Here the CDR3 reads CASSVDSSSRNSPLHF. In DNA, the CDR3 is TGCGCCAGCAGCGTCGACAGCAGTTCGCGGAATTCACCCCTCCACTTT.

The rearrangement links TRBV5-6 to TRBJ1-5; perhaps TRBD1 as D (5 bases). Germline CDR1 reads SGHDT; CDR2 reads YYEEEE. The CDR3 totals 13 residues. The CDR3 is CASRDEILQPQHF. DNA of the CDR3: TGTGCTAGCCGGGACGAGATATTGCAGCCCCAGCATTTT.

The V and J genes are TRBV11-2 and TRBJ2-4; 8 positions agree with TRBD1. Per the germline V gene, CDR1 is SGHAT and CDR2 is FQNNGV. This CDR3 region has 18 residues. V lost 6 bases and J lost 0; bases outside the gene matches: 13. CDR3 sequence (DNA): TGTGCCAGCAGTCGAGGAACGACAGGGGAACTAGCCAAAAACATTCAGTACTTC. This translates into CASSRGTTGELAKNIQYF.

This clonotype was found many times. This chain uses TRBV7-8 with TRBJ1-3; the D gene is possibly TRBD1 (5 bases). This CDR3 comprises 13 residues. The germline gives CDR1 SGHVS, CDR2 FQNEAQ. Trimming removed 5 bases from V and 2 bases from J, with 7 bases in between. The CDR3 region has the DNA TGTGCCAGCAGCAGGGGACCTGGAAACACCATATATTTT. This sequence encodes CASSRGPGNTIYF.

This chain connects TRBV7-9 to TRBJ1-1; D not resolved. Trimming pared 2 bases from V and 5 bases from J, leaving 15 bases between. CDR3 length: 15 amino acids. Germline V gene sequence: CDR1 SEHNR, CDR2 FQNEAQ (reference sequence). CDR3 bases: TGTGCCAGCAGCTTACTATCGGGGAGTGAGACTGAAGCTTTCTTT. Translating gives CASSLLSGSETEAFF.

This clonotype came up many times. The V and J genes are TRBV12-3 or TRBV12-4 and TRBJ1-5, with 9 bases matching TRBD1. This CDR3 comprises 14 residues. The junction had 4 bases not matched to a gene; V was cut back by 5 bases and J by 5 bases. As DNA, the CDR3 is TGTGCCAGCAGTGCGACAGGGGGGCATCAGCCCCAGCATTTT. This encodes CASSATGGHQPQHF.

Points on this clonotype: It may be a read error: a sequence one base away is much more abundant. The chain is built from TRBV7-9 and TRBJ2-5, with D tentatively TRBD1 (5 bases). Germline V gene data show CDR1 as SEHNR and CDR2 as FQNEAQ (reference sequence). The CDR3 covers 17 residues. In nucleotides, the CDR3 is TGTGCCAGCAGCTCGTTTTTTGCCGACAGACGACAAGAGCCCCAGTACTTC. Residues: CASSSFFADRRQEPQYF.

This clonotype was recorded at least ten times. V is TRBV29-1 and J is TRBJ2-7, with 8 bases matching TRBD1. V was pared by 6 bases and J by 6 bases, with 16 bases of the junction left unmatched. The CDR3 loop spans 15 amino acids. From germline, CDR1 is SQVTM and CDR2 ANQGSEA. CDR3 nucleotides: TGCAGCGTCGGGCAAGCGACAGGGGTTCTTTTCGAGCAGTACTTC. Translating it yields CSVGQATGVLFEQYF.

This clonotype appeared a single time. This may arise from a read error, as a much more abundant clone is one base away. The chain is built from TRBV30 and TRBJ1-2; D unresolved. CDR3 length equals 14 residues. Germline values: CDR1 GTSNPN, CDR2 SVGIG (reference sequence). DNA of the CDR3: TGTGCCTGGATGGTCACGCCAGCTAACTATGGCTGCACCTTC. It translates to CAWMVTPANYGCTF.

Points on this clonotype: This may stem from a read error, because a much larger clone lies one nucleotide away. V and J are TRBV12-3 or TRBV12-4 and TRBJ2-2; 8 nucleotides agree with TRBD2. The CDR3 consists of 15 residues. V gave up 5 bases and J gave up 2 bases; unmatched junction bases: 4. CDR3 loop: CASSKSGGNTGELFF. The CDR3 nucleotides are TGTGCCAGCAGTAAGAGCGGGGGAAACACCGGGGAGCTGTTTTTT.

The V and J genes are TRBV6-2 or TRBV6-3 and TRBJ2-7; TRBD1 might be the D (6 bases). Germline CDR1 reads MNHEY; CDR2 reads SVGEGT. The V and J ends lost 4 bases and 1 base respectively, with 11 bases between them. The CDR3 extends over 14 amino acids. CDR3 coding DNA: TGTGCCAGCAGTTCACGACAGGATTCCTACGAGCAGTACTTC. Protein product: CASSSRQDSYEQYF.

This clonotype showed up just a few times. A much larger clone is a single base away; this may be a read error. This chain's CDR3 is CASSPDRGGADAQYF. CDR3 nucleotide sequence: TGTGCCAGCAGCCCGGACAGGGGGGGCGCAGATGCGCAGTATTTT. V gene TRBV11-2 combines with J gene TRBJ2-3; 10 bases match TRBD1. Per germline, CDR1 SGHAT and CDR2 FQNNGV. The CDR3 consists of 15 residues.

As regards this clonotype: The conserved phenylalanine or tryptophan is not found at the CDR3 terminus, so this likely reflects a read error. The DNA is left out, because the CDR3 cannot be placed on it with certainty; the CDR3 is given as TCRdb lists it. The chain is built from TRBV5-1 and TRBJ1-1. The CDR3 region is 9 residues in length, termini included. Germline V gene lookup returns CDR1 SGHRS and CDR2 YFSETQ. The chain's CDR3 is CASSLGRLT.

This clonotype was picked up one time. The rearrangement uses TRBV20-1 and TRBJ1-6; 7 bases match TRBD1. V was pared by 5 bases and J by 13 bases, with 17 bases of the junction left unmatched. The CDR3 contains 15 residues. In germline, CDR1 is DFQATT, CDR2 SNEGSKA (reference sequence). The CDR3: CSALDRAGSNQPLHF. DNA of the CDR3: TGCAGTGCTTTAGACAGGGCGGGTAGCAATCAGCCCCTCCACTTT.

This chain connects TRBV10-3 to TRBJ1-5; D gene ambiguous. The CDR3 loop spans 12 amino acids. V lost 0 bases and J 9 bases, leaving 6 bases between the germline ends. Germline-derived CDR1 and CDR2 are ENHRY and SYGVKD. The CDR3 loop reads CAISESGPPQHF. CDR3 DNA sequence: TGTGCCATCAGTGAGTCCGGACCGCCCCAGCATTTT.

Ten or more counts support this clonotype. The rearrangement uses TRBV20-1 and TRBJ2-6; D is unresolved. Trimming removed 8 bases at V and 0 bases at J, with 5 bases between. Per the germline V gene, CDR1 is DFQATT and CDR2 is SNEGSKA (reference sequence). The CDR3 totals 12 residues. The DNA for the CDR3 is TGCAGTAGTAGCTCTGGGGCCAACGTCCTGACTTTC. Its protein product is CSSSSGANVLTF.

The DNA of the CDR3 is TGTGCCAGCAGTCCGACAGGGGATGGCTACACCTTC. It translates to CASSPTGDGYTF. The J gene is TRBJ1-2, the V gene TRBV28, with 8 positions matching TRBD1. Germline CDR1 and CDR2: MDHEN and SYDVKM. The CDR3 is 12 amino acids. After removal of 5 bases from V and 6 bases from J, the junction contained 2 bases not matched to a gene.